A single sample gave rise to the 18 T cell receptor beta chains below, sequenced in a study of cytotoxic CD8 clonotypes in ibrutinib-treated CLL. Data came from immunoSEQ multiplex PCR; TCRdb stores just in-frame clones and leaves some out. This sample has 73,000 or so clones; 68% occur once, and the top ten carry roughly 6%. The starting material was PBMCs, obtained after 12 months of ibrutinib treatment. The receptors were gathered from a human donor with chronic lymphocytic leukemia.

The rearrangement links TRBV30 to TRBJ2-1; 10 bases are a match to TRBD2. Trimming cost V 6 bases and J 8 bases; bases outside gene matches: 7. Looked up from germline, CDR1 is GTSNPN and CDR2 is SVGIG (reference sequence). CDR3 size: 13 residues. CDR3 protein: CACPASGGHEQFF. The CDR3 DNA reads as TGTGCCTGTCCTGCTAGCGGGGGCCATGAGCAGTTCTTC.

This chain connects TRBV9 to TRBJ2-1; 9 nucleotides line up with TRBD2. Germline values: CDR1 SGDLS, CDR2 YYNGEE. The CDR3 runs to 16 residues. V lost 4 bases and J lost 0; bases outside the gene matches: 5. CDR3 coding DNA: TGTGCCAGCAGCATAATGACTAGCGGCTCCTACAATGAGCAGTTCTTC. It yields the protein CASSIMTSGSYNEQFF.

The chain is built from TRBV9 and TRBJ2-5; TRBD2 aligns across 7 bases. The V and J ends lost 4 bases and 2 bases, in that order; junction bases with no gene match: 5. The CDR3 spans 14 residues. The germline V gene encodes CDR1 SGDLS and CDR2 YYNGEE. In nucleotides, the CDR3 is TGTGCCAGCAGCCCGGGGGGAAATCAAGAGACCCAGTACTTC. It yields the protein CASSPGGNQETQYF.

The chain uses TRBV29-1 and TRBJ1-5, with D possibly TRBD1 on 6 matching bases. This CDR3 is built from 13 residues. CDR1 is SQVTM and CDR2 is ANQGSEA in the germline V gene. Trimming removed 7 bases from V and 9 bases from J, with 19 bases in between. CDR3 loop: CSAQDQGRGPQHF. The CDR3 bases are TGCAGCGCGCAAGATCAGGGGCGGGGGCCCCAGCATTTT. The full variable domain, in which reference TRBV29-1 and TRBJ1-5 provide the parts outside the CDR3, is SAVISQKPSRDICQRGTSLTIQCQVDSQVTMMFWYRQQPGQSLTLIATANQGSEATYESGFVIDKFPISRPNLTFSTLTVSNMSPEDSSIYLCSAQDQGRGPQHFGDGTRLSIL.

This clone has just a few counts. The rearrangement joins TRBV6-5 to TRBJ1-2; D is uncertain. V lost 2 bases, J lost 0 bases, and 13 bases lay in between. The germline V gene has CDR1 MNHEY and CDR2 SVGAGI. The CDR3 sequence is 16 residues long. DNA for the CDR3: TGTGCCAGCAGTTACACCGGAGGCATTTCTAACTATGGCTACACCTTC. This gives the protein CASSYTGGISNYGYTF.

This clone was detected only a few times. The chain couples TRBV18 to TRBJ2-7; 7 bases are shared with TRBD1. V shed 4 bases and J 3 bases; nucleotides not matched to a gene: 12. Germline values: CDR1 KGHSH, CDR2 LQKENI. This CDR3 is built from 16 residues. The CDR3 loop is CASSLTRQGVGYEQYF. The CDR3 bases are TGTGCCAGCTCACTTACGCGACAGGGCGTTGGCTACGAGCAGTACTTC.

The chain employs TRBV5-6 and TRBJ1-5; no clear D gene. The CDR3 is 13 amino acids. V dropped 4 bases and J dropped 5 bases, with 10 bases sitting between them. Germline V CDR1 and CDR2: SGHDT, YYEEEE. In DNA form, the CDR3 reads TGTGCCAGCAGCCAGCAAGGGTATCAGCCCCAGCATTTT. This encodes CASSQQGYQPQHF.

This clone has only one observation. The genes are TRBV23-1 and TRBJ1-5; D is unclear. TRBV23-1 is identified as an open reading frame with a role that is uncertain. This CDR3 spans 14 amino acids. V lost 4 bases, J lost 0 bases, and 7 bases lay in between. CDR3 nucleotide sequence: TGCGCCAGCAGTCCCGAACATAGCAATCAGCCCCAGCATTTT. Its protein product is CASSPEHSNQPQHF.

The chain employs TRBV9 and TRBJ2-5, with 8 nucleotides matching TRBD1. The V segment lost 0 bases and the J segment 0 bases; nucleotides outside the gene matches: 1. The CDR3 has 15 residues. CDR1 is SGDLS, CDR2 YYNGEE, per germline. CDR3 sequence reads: CASSVGDRHQETQYF. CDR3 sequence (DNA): TGTGCCAGCAGCGTAGGGGACAGGCACCAAGAGACCCAGTACTTC.

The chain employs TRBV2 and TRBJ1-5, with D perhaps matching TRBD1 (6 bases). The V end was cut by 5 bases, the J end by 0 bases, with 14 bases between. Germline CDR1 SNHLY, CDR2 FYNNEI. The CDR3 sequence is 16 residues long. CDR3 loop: CASSFWGQNSNQPQHF. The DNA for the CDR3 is TGTGCCAGCAGTTTTTGGGGACAAAATAGCAATCAGCCCCAGCATTTT. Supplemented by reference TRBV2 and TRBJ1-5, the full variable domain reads EPEVTQTPSHQVTQMGQEVILRCVPISNHLYFYWYRQILGQKVEFLVSFYNNEISEKSEIFDDQFSVERPDGSNFTLKIRSTKLEDSAMYFCASSFWGQNSNQPQHFGDGTRLSIL.

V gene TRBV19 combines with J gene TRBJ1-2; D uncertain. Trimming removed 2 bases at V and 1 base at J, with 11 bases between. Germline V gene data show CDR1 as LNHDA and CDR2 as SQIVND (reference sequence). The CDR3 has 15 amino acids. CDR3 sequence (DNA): TGTGCCAGTAGTATACGAGGCCGTAGTAACTATGGCTACACCTTC. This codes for CASSIRGRSNYGYTF.

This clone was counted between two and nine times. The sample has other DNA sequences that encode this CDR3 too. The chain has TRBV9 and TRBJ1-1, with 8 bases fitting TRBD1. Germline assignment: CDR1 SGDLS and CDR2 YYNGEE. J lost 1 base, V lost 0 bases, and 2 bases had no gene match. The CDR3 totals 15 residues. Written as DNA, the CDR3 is TGTGCCAGCAGCGTAGAAGGACAGGGGAACACTGAAGCTTTCTTT. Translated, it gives CASSVEGQGNTEAFF.

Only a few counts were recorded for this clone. CDR3 sequence (DNA): TGCGCCAGCAGCCAAAAGGACACTTCCGAAAAACTGTTTTTT. It translates to CASSQKDTSEKLFF. This chain joins TRBV4-1 and TRBJ1-4, with D possibly matching TRBD1 (5 bases). The CDR3 totals 14 residues. Trimming removed 2 bases at V and 8 bases at J, with 12 bases between. The germline V gene has CDR1 MGHRA and CDR2 YSYEKL.

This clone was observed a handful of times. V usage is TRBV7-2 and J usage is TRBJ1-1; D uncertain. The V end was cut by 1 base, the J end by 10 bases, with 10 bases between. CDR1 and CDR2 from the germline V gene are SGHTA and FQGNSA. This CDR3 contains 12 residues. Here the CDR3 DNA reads TGTGCCAGCAGCTTAGAAGGGTTGAGAGCTTTCTTT. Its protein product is CASSLEGLRAFF.

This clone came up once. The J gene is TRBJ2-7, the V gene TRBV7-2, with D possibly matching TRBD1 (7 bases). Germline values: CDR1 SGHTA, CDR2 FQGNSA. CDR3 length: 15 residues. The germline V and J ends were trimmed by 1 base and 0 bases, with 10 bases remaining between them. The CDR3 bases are TGTGCCAGCAGCTTAGACAGGGGAGGCTCCTACGAGCAGTACTTC. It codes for CASSLDRGGSYEQYF.

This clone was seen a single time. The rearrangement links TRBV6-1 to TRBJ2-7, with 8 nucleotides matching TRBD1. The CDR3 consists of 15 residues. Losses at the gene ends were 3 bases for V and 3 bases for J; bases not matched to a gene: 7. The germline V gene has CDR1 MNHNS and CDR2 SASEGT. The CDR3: CASSEGQGAGYEQYF. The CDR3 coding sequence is TGTGCCAGCAGTGAGGGCCAGGGGGCAGGCTACGAGCAGTACTTC.

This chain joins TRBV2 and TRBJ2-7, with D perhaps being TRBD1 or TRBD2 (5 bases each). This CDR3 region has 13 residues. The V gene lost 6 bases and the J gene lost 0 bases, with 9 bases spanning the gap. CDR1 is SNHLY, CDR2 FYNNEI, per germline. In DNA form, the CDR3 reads TGTGCCAGCAGCGGGGACGGCTCCTACGAGCAGTACTTC. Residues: CASSGDGSYEQYF.

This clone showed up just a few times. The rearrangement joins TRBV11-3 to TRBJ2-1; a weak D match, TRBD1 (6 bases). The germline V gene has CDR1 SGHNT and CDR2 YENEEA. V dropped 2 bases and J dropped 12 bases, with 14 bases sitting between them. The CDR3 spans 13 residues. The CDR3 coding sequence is TGTGCCAGCAGCTTATCGGGACAACTAGGGCAGTTCTTC. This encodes CASSLSGQLGQFF.